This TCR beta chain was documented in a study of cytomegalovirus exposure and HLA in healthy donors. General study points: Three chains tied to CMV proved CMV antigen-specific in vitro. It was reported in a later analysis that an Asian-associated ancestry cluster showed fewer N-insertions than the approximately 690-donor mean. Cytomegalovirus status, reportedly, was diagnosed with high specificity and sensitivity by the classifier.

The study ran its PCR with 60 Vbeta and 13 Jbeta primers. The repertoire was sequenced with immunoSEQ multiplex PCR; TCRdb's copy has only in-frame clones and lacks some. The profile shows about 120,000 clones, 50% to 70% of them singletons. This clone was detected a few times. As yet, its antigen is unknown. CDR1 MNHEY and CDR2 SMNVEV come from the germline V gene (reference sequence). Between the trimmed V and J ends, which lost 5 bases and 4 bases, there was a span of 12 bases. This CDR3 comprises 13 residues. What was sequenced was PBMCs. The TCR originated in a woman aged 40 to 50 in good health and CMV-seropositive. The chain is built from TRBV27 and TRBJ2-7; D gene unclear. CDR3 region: CASSPRRLYEQYF. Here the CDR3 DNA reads TGTGCCAGCAGTCCGCGGCGCCTGTACGAGCAGTACTTC.